A selection of T cell receptor beta chains follows, all from one sample in a study of shared clonotypes between healthy human individuals. Produced via immunoSEQ multiplex PCR; TCRdb's table is partial and in-frame only. The repertoire holds about 530,000 clones, 75% to 80% seen once, with under 15% in the top ten. The specimen was PBMCs. The source is a middle-aged woman in good health. Some clones in this sample may be carry-over from other donors' samples. Each CDR3 is given with its conserved first and last residue. The D gene is left open where the match is weak. Size values are once, few and many counts, or a class for expanded clones, and some rows have none.

V gene: TRBV15; D gene: .; clone size: .; J gene: TRBJ2-5; CDR3 protein: CATSRSSRHQETQYF; CDR3 DNA: TGTGCCACCAGCAGGTCTAGCCGACACCAAGAGACCCAGTACTTC
V gene: TRBV4-3; D gene: .; clone size: .; J gene: TRBJ1-3; CDR3 protein: CASSQATGNTIYF; CDR3 DNA: TGCGCCAGCAGCCAGGCCACTGGAAACACCATATATTTT
V gene: TRBV5-1; D gene: .; clone size: .; J gene: TRBJ2-7; CDR3 protein: CASSLDTAQEQYF; CDR3 DNA: TGCGCCAGCAGCTTGGATACGGCTCAGGAGCAGTACTTC
V gene: TRBV7-3; D gene: .; clone size: .; J gene: TRBJ2-3; CDR3 protein: CASSLGHSTDTQYF; CDR3 DNA: TGTGCCAGCAGCTTAGGCCATAGCACAGATACGCAGTATTTT
V gene: TRBV29-1; D gene: TRBD1; clone size: .; J gene: TRBJ2-5; CDR3 protein: CSVGTGSETQYF; CDR3 DNA: TGCAGCGTCGGGACAGGGTCTGAGACCCAGTACTTC
V gene: TRBV5-6; D gene: .; clone size: .; J gene: TRBJ2-5; CDR3 protein: CASSQGGGQETQYF; CDR3 DNA: TGTGCCAGCAGCCAGGGGGGAGGCCAAGAGACCCAGTACTTC
V gene: TRBV18; D gene: .; clone size: .; J gene: TRBJ1-4; CDR3 protein: CASSPQGGGEKLFF; CDR3 DNA: TGTGCCAGCTCACCCCAAGGGGGAGGTGAAAAACTGTTTTTT
V gene: TRBV9; D gene: .; clone size: .; J gene: TRBJ1-2; CDR3 protein: CASSVGQGSYGYTF; CDR3 DNA: TGTGCCAGCAGCGTAGGCCAGGGAAGCTATGGCTACACCTTC
V gene: TRBV5-1; D gene: .; clone size: .; J gene: TRBJ2-3; CDR3 protein: CASSLTPYTDTQYF; CDR3 DNA: TGCGCCAGCAGCTTGACACCTTACACAGATACGCAGTATTTT
V gene: TRBV30; D gene: .; clone size: few; J gene: TRBJ2-6; CDR3 protein: CAWARDRRAGANVLTF; CDR3 DNA: TGTGCCTGGGCCAGGGACCGCCGTGCTGGGGCCAACGTCCTGACTTTC
V gene: TRBV15; D gene: .; clone size: .; J gene: TRBJ2-5; CDR3 protein: CATSSHRETQYF; CDR3 DNA: TGTGCCACCAGCTCCCACCGGGAGACCCAGTACTTC
V gene: TRBV19; D gene: TRBD1; clone size: many; J gene: TRBJ2-6; CDR3 protein: CASSKQGASGANVLTF; CDR3 DNA: TGTGCCAGTAGTAAACAGGGGGCTTCTGGGGCCAACGTCCTGACTTTC
V gene: TRBV15; D gene: TRBD1; clone size: .; J gene: TRBJ2-1; CDR3 protein: CATSRQGAYNEQFF; CDR3 DNA: TGTGCCACCAGCAGACAGGGGGCCTACAATGAGCAGTTCTTC
V gene: TRBV4-1; D gene: .; clone size: few; J gene: TRBJ1-5; CDR3 protein: CASSLWVGNQPQHF; CDR3 DNA: TGCGCCAGCTCCCTGTGGGTGGGAAATCAGCCCCAGCATTTT
V gene: TRBV4-1; D gene: .; clone size: .; J gene: TRBJ2-7; CDR3 protein: CASSQWTGDSYEQYF; CDR3 DNA: TGCGCCAGCAGCCAGTGGACTGGGGATTCCTACGAGCAGTACTTC
V gene: TRBV6-1; D gene: .; clone size: .; J gene: TRBJ2-7; CDR3 protein: CASSESPASYEQYF; CDR3 DNA: TGTGCCAGCAGTGAAAGCCCAGCCTCCTACGAGCAGTACTTC
V gene: TRBV4-1; D gene: .; clone size: .; J gene: TRBJ2-7; CDR3 protein: CASSQDWRSYEQYF; CDR3 DNA: TGCGCCAGCAGCCAAGATTGGAGAAGCTACGAGCAGTACTTC
V gene: TRBV29-1; D gene: TRBD1; clone size: once; J gene: TRBJ2-3; CDR3 protein: CSADRGPSTDTQYF; CDR3 DNA: TGCAGCGCTGACAGGGGACCCAGCACAGATACGCAGTATTTT
V gene: TRBV6-5; D gene: .; clone size: few; J gene: TRBJ2-5; CDR3 protein: CASSSWTQETQYF; CDR3 DNA: TGTGCCAGCAGTTCTTGGACCCAAGAGACCCAGTACTTC
V gene: TRBV2; D gene: TRBD1; clone size: once; J gene: TRBJ2-4; CDR3 protein: CASMGTGAPGIQYF; CDR3 DNA: TGTGCCAGCATGGGGACAGGGGCCCCAGGTATTCAGTACTTC
V gene: TRBV14; D gene: .; clone size: .; J gene: TRBJ2-5; CDR3 protein: CASSPLGLPETQYF; CDR3 DNA: TGTGCCAGCAGCCCTCTTGGCCTCCCGGAGACCCAGTACTTC
V gene: TRBV28; D gene: .; clone size: .; J gene: TRBJ2-3; CDR3 protein: CASSLTPGSSDTQYF; CDR3 DNA: TGTGCCAGCAGTTTAACCCCCGGGAGCTCAGATACGCAGTATTTT
V gene: TRBV12-5; D gene: .; clone size: many; J gene: TRBJ2-7; CDR3 protein: CASGKSPYEQYF; CDR3 DNA: TGTGCTAGTGGCAAATCCCCGTACGAGCAGTACTTC
V gene: TRBV7-7; D gene: TRBD1; clone size: once; J gene: TRBJ2-5; CDR3 protein: CASSRGQGGGETQYF; CDR3 DNA: TGTGCTAGCAGCCGCGGACAAGGGGGCGGAGAGACCCAGTACTTC
V gene: TRBV30; D gene: TRBD2; clone size: .; J gene: TRBJ2-1; CDR3 protein: CAWSGSGSSYNEQFF; CDR3 DNA: TGTGCCTGGAGTGGTAGCGGGAGCTCCTACAATGAGCAGTTCTTC
V gene: TRBV28; D gene: TRBD2; clone size: .; J gene: TRBJ2-1; CDR3 protein: CASSPQGGGRNEQFF; CDR3 DNA: TGTGCCAGCAGTCCCCAGGGCGGCGGGAGGAATGAGCAGTTCTTC
V gene: TRBV15; D gene: .; clone size: .; J gene: TRBJ1-5; CDR3 protein: CATSRGRGLTTVGGQPQHF; CDR3 DNA: TGTGCCACCAGCAGGGGTAGGGGTCTAACGACGGTGGGCGGTCAGCCCCAGCATTTT
V gene: TRBV19; D gene: TRBD2; clone size: .; J gene: TRBJ2-1; CDR3 protein: CASSMIAGLYNEQFF; CDR3 DNA: TGTGCCAGTAGTATGATAGCGGGGCTTTACAATGAGCAGTTCTTC
V gene: TRBV10-2; D gene: .; clone size: .; J gene: TRBJ2-5; CDR3 protein: CASRRGVRQETQYF; CDR3 DNA: TGCGCCAGCAGAAGAGGGGTGAGGCAAGAGACCCAGTACTTC
V gene: TRBV13; D gene: .; clone size: .; J gene: TRBJ2-7; CDR3 protein: CASSLSKGSYEQYF; CDR3 DNA: TGTGCCAGCAGCTTAAGTAAGGGCTCCTACGAGCAGTACTTC
V gene: TRBV28; D gene: TRBD1; clone size: .; J gene: TRBJ1-4; CDR3 protein: CASSYLPGQGNEKLFF; CDR3 DNA: TGTGCCAGCAGCTACCTACCGGGACAGGGGAATGAAAAACTGTTTTTT
V gene: TRBV6-5; D gene: .; clone size: .; J gene: TRBJ2-5; CDR3 protein: CASSFELGETQYF; CDR3 DNA: TGTGCCAGCAGTTTCGAGTTGGGAGAGACCCAGTACTTC
V gene: TRBV5-1; D gene: .; clone size: .; J gene: TRBJ2-1; CDR3 protein: CASSLDQGTYNEQFF; CDR3 DNA: TGCGCCAGCAGCTTGGATCAGGGGACCTACAATGAGCAGTTCTTC
V gene: TRBV27; D gene: TRBD2; clone size: .; J gene: TRBJ2-7; CDR3 protein: CASSRSGILYEQYF; CDR3 DNA: TGTGCCAGCAGTCGTAGCGGGATACTGTACGAGCAGTACTTC
V gene: TRBV28; D gene: .; clone size: once; J gene: TRBJ2-7; CDR3 protein: CASSLGDPKGEQYF; CDR3 DNA: TGTGCCAGCAGCCTGGGGGACCCCAAAGGCGAGCAGTACTTC
V gene: TRBV28; D gene: TRBD1; clone size: .; J gene: TRBJ1-5; CDR3 protein: CASSLSQGAPGNQPQHF; CDR3 DNA: TGTGCCAGCAGTTTATCACAGGGGGCGCCGGGCAATCAGCCCCAGCATTTT
V gene: TRBV2; D gene: TRBD2; clone size: few; J gene: TRBJ2-5; CDR3 protein: CASSELAGGYQETQYF; CDR3 DNA: TGTGCCAGCAGTGAACTAGCGGGAGGGTACCAAGAGACCCAGTACTTC
V gene: TRBV15; D gene: TRBD1; clone size: .; J gene: TRBJ1-2; CDR3 protein: CATSRGTGAGGYTF; CDR3 DNA: TGTGCCACCAGCAGAGGGACAGGGGCGGGTGGCTACACCTTC
V gene: TRBV6-5; D gene: .; clone size: .; J gene: TRBJ2-5; CDR3 protein: CASSYMGRVGETQYF; CDR3 DNA: TGTGCCAGCAGCTACATGGGCAGGGTCGGGGAGACCCAGTACTTC
V gene: TRBV7-9; D gene: TRBD1; clone size: .; J gene: TRBJ2-5; CDR3 protein: CASNRDRGQETQYF; CDR3 DNA: TGTGCCAGCAACAGGGACAGGGGCCAAGAGACCCAGTACTTC
V gene: TRBV23-1; D gene: .; clone size: .; J gene: TRBJ1-1; CDR3 protein: CASSQGGDLNTEAFF; CDR3 DNA: TGCGCCAGCAGTCAAGGAGGGGATCTGAACACTGAAGCTTTCTTT
V gene: TRBV4-1; D gene: TRBD1; clone size: .; J gene: TRBJ1-2; CDR3 protein: CASSQPAQGGTNYGYTF; CDR3 DNA: TGCGCCAGCAGCCAACCCGCCCAGGGGGGCACTAACTATGGCTACACCTTC
V gene: TRBV28; D gene: .; clone size: .; J gene: TRBJ1-2; CDR3 protein: CASSLGGPGYTF; CDR3 DNA: TGTGCCAGCAGTTTAGGGGGTCCTGGCTACACCTTC
V gene: TRBV4-2; D gene: .; clone size: .; J gene: TRBJ1-2; CDR3 protein: CASSPAGAGLGYTF; CDR3 DNA: TGTGCCAGCAGCCCCGCAGGGGCAGGATTAGGCTACACCTTC
V gene: TRBV28; D gene: .; clone size: .; J gene: TRBJ2-1; CDR3 protein: CASSSYPREYNEQFF; CDR3 DNA: TGTGCCAGCAGTTCCTACCCCAGAGAATACAATGAGCAGTTCTTC
V gene: TRBV11-2; D gene: TRBD2; clone size: .; J gene: TRBJ2-7; CDR3 protein: CASSLTIPSGTSYEQYF; CDR3 DNA: TGTGCCAGCAGCCTAACGATACCTAGCGGGACCTCCTACGAGCAGTACTTC
V gene: TRBV7-8; D gene: .; clone size: .; J gene: TRBJ1-1; CDR3 protein: CASSLGGAFTEAFF; CDR3 DNA: TGTGCCAGCAGCTTAGGGGGCGCTTTCACTGAAGCTTTCTTT
V gene: TRBV5-1; D gene: .; clone size: .; J gene: TRBJ2-5; CDR3 protein: CASSSPLGVGETQYF; CDR3 DNA: TGCGCCAGCAGCTCCCCCTTGGGGGTCGGGGAGACCCAGTACTTC
V gene: TRBV27; D gene: .; clone size: .; J gene: TRBJ1-5; CDR3 protein: CASRAGDSNQPQHF; CDR3 DNA: TGTGCCAGCAGGGCGGGGGATAGCAATCAGCCCCAGCATTTT
V gene: TRBV28; D gene: .; clone size: .; J gene: TRBJ2-7; CDR3 protein: CASSDIWVKVSPEQYF; CDR3 DNA: TGTGCCAGCAGCGATATCTGGGTTAAGGTGTCGCCCGAGCAGTACTTC
V gene: TRBV19; D gene: .; clone size: few; J gene: TRBJ1-2; CDR3 protein: CASSLQGFDYGYTF; CDR3 DNA: TGTGCCAGTAGTCTTCAGGGATTTGACTATGGCTACACCTTC
V gene: TRBV6-5; D gene: TRBD1; clone size: few; J gene: TRBJ1-1; CDR3 protein: CASRTPGQEAFF; CDR3 DNA: TGTGCCAGCAGGACTCCGGGACAGGAAGCTTTCTTT
V gene: TRBV7-3; D gene: TRBD1; clone size: .; J gene: TRBJ1-1; CDR3 protein: CASSASTGGTEAFF; CDR3 DNA: TGTGCCAGCAGCGCCTCCACAGGGGGCACTGAAGCTTTCTTT
V gene: TRBV5-1; D gene: .; clone size: .; J gene: TRBJ1-2; CDR3 protein: CASSLDLRGYTF; CDR3 DNA: TGCGCCAGCAGCTTGGACCTACGCGGCTACACCTTC
V gene: TRBV7-7; D gene: .; clone size: .; J gene: TRBJ2-5; CDR3 protein: CASSPTPQETQYF; CDR3 DNA: TGTGCTAGCAGCCCGACGCCTCAAGAGACCCAGTACTTC
V gene: TRBV9; D gene: .; clone size: .; J gene: TRBJ2-2; CDR3 protein: CASSVVQGGGELFF; CDR3 DNA: TGTGCCAGCAGCGTAGTCCAGGGTGGCGGGGAGCTGTTTTTT